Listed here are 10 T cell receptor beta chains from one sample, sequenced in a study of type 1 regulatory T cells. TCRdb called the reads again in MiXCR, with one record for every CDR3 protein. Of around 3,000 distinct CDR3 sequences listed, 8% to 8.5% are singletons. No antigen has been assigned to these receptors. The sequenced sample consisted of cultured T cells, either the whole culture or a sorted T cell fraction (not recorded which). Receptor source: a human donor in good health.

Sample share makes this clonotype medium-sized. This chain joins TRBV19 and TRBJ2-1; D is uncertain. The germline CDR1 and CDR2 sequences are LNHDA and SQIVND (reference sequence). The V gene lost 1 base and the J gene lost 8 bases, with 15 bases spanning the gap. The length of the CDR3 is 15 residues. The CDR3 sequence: CASSIGLLKNDEQFF. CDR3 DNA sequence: TGTGCCAGTAGTATAGGACTTCTAAAAAACGATGAGCAGTTCTTC.

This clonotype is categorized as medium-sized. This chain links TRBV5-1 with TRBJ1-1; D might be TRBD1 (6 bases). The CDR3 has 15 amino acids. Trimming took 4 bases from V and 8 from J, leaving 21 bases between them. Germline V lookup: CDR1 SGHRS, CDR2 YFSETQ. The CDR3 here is CASSESGGVISEAFF. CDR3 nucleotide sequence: TGCGCCAGCAGCGAGTCGGGGGGCGTTATATCCGAAGCTTTCTTT.

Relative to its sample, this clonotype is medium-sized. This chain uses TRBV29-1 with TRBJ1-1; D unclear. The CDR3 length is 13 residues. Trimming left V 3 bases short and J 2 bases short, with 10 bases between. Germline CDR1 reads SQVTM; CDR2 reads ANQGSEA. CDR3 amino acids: CSVDEQQNTEAFF. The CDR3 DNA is TGCAGCGTTGACGAACAGCAAAACACTGAAGCTTTCTTT.

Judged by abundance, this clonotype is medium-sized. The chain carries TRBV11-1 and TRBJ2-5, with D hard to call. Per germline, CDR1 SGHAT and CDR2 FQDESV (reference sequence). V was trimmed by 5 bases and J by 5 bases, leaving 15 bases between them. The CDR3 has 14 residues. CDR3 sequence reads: CASSKLIAKETQYF. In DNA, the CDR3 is TGTGCCAGCAGCAAACTTATCGCTAAGGAGACCCAGTACTTC.

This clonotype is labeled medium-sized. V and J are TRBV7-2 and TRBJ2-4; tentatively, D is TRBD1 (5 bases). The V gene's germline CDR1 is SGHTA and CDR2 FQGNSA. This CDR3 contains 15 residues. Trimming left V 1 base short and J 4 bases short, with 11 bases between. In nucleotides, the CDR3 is TGTGCCAGCAGCTTAGGGCCAGGGTGGAAAAACATTCAGTACTTC. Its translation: CASSLGPGWKNIQYF.

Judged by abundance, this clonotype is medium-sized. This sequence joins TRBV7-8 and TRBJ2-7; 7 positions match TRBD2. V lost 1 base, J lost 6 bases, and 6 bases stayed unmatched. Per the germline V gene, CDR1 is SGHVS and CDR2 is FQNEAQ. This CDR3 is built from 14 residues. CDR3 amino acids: CASSLDGRAREQYF. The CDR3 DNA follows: TGTGCCAGCAGCTTAGATGGGAGGGCCCGCGAGCAGTACTTC.

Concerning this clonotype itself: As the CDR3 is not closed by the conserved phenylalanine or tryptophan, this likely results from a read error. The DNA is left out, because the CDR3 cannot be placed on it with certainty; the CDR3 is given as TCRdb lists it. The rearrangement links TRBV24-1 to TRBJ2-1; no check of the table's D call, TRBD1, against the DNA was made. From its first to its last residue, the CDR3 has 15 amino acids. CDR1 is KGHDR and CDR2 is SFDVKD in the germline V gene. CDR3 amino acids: CATREPGTGDKEQGC.

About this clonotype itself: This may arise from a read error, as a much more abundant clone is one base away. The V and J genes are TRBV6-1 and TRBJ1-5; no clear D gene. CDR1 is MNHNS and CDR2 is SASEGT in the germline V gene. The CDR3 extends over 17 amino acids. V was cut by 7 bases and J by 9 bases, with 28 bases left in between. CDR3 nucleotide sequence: TGTGCCAGCACTCTAAGCGGGATTCCAGGTTTGCCTTTGCCCCAGCATTTT. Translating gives CASTLSGIPGLPLPQHF.

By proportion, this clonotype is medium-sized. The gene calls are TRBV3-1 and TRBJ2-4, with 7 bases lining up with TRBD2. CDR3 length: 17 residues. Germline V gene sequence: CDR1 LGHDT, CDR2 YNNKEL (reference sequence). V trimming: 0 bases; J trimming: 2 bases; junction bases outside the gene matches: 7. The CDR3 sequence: CASSQEVGGPPKNIQYF. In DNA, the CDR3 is TGTGCCAGCAGCCAAGAAGTGGGAGGGCCTCCCAAAAACATTCAGTACTTC.

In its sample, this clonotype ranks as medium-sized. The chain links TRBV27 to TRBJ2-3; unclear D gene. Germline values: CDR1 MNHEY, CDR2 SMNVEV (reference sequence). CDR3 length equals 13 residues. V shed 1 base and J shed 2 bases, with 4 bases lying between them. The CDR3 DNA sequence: TGTGCCAGCAGTTTATATAACACAGATACGCAGTATTTT. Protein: CASSLYNTDTQYF.